A selection of T cell receptor beta chains follows, all from one sample in a study of Graves' ophthalmopathy and Graves' hyperthyroidism. MiXCR was run by TCRdb on the multiplex PCR reads, yielding one entry per CDR3 protein. The sample lists 340,000 or so distinct CDR3 sequences, under 20% seen once, with more than 9% in the top ten. The specimen sequenced was peripheral blood. The receptor set was obtained from an adult man with Graves' ophthalmopathy. CDR3s include the opening cysteine and the closing phenylalanine or tryptophan. Fields, in order: D gene, J gene, CDR3 length, clone size, V gene, CDR3 DNA, CDR3 protein. The D gene is left open where the match is weak. Clone size appears in some rows only: once, few, many, or a class for an expanded clone.

d_gene: TRBD1; j_gene: TRBJ2-7; len: 17; abundance: -; v_gene: TRBV7-8; CDR3nt: TGTGCCAGCAGTTACAGCAACCCCGGGACAGGGGGTGAAGAGCAGTACTTC; CDR3aa: CASSYSNPGTGGEEQYF
d_gene: -; j_gene: TRBJ2-5; len: 12; abundance: many; v_gene: TRBV29-1; CDR3nt: TGCAGCGTGACAGAGTACCAAGAGACCCAGTACTTC; CDR3aa: CSVTEYQETQYF
d_gene: TRBD1; j_gene: TRBJ2-7; len: 14; abundance: -; v_gene: TRBV28; CDR3nt: TGTGCCAGCAGTTTGCGACGGACAGGGGACGAGCAGTACTTC; CDR3aa: CASSLRRTGDEQYF
d_gene: TRBD1; j_gene: TRBJ1-6; len: 15; abundance: many; v_gene: TRBV30; CDR3nt: TGTGCCTGGAGTGTTAAGGGAGGGGGCAAATCACCCCTCCACTTT; CDR3aa: CAWSVKGGGKSPLHF
d_gene: -; j_gene: TRBJ2-4; len: 14; abundance: many; v_gene: TRBV7-2; CDR3nt: TGTGCCAGCAGCCCCCCAGGGGCCAAAAACATTCAGTACTTC; CDR3aa: CASSPPGAKNIQYF
d_gene: TRBD1; j_gene: TRBJ2-7; len: 12; abundance: many; v_gene: TRBV2; CDR3nt: TGTGCCAGCCGACAGGGGAGCTACGAGCAGTACTTC; CDR3aa: CASRQGSYEQYF
d_gene: -; j_gene: TRBJ1-1; len: 12; abundance: many; v_gene: TRBV28; CDR3nt: TGTGCCAGCAGTTTAGGGGCCTCTGAAGCTTTCTTT; CDR3aa: CASSLGASEAFF
d_gene: -; j_gene: TRBJ1-3; len: 14; abundance: many; v_gene: TRBV6-1; CDR3nt: TGTGCCAGCAGGCCGGAGGGTATTCGAAACACCATATATTTT; CDR3aa: CASRPEGIRNTIYF
d_gene: -; j_gene: TRBJ1-5; len: 18; abundance: many; v_gene: TRBV19; CDR3nt: TGTGCCAGTAGTGCCCTCGGGGTCCCCGGAGGGAGCAATCAGCCCCAGCATTTT; CDR3aa: CASSALGVPGGSNQPQHF
d_gene: -; j_gene: TRBJ2-4; len: 18; abundance: many; v_gene: TRBV11-1; CDR3nt: TGTGCCAGCAGCCAGGGCGGGGGCTGGGGACTAGCCAAAAACATTCAGTACTTC; CDR3aa: CASSQGGGWGLAKNIQYF
d_gene: -; j_gene: TRBJ2-7; len: 14; abundance: many; v_gene: TRBV7-8; CDR3nt: TGTGCCAGCAGCTTAGAGGCGGCGTCCCGCGAGCAGTACTTC; CDR3aa: CASSLEAASREQYF
d_gene: TRBD2; j_gene: TRBJ2-2; len: 17; abundance: many; v_gene: TRBV7-3; CDR3nt: TGTGCCAGCAGCTTAGGTCCTAGCGGGAGCATCACCGGGGAGCTGTTTTTT; CDR3aa: CASSLGPSGSITGELFF
d_gene: TRBD2; j_gene: TRBJ2-2; len: 14; abundance: many; v_gene: TRBV19; CDR3nt: TGTGCCAGTAGGCGAGGGACTACTCCCGGGGAGCTGTTTTTT; CDR3aa: CASRRGTTPGELFF
d_gene: -; j_gene: TRBJ1-6; len: 16; abundance: many; v_gene: TRBV7-2; CDR3nt: TGTGCCAGCAGCCCGAAGTCGAGCTCCTATAATTCACCCCTCCACTTT; CDR3aa: CASSPKSSSYNSPLHF
d_gene: -; j_gene: TRBJ2-5; len: 14; abundance: many; v_gene: TRBV30; CDR3nt: TGTGCCTGGAGTGTACTCTCCGGAGCAGAGACCCAGTACTTC; CDR3aa: CAWSVLSGAETQYF
d_gene: TRBD2; j_gene: TRBJ2-7; len: 15; abundance: -; v_gene: TRBV27; CDR3nt: TGTGCCAGCAGTGTGACTAGCGGGAGTCTTAGCGAGCAGTACTTC; CDR3aa: CASSVTSGSLSEQYF
d_gene: -; j_gene: TRBJ1-5; len: 20; abundance: -; v_gene: TRBV28; CDR3nt: TGTGCCAGCAGGTTTGGTGCCTCTAATCCAACAGTCCTTAGCAATCAGCCCCAGCATTTT; CDR3aa: CASRFGASNPTVLSNQPQHF